This record covers a single T cell receptor (beta chain). The data belong to a study of blood T cell repertoires in COVID-19. As for the study in general: Samples taken during acute and convalescent COVID-19 were collected in the United States, Italy and Spain.

Trimming pared 4 bases from V and 1 base from J, leaving 14 bases between. Germline CDR1 and CDR2: SGDLS and YYNGEE. This CDR3 spans 15 amino acids. Original handling: Nucleated cell counts were estimated from reference gene primer amplification. Libraries were prepared by immunoSEQ multiplex PCR; TCRdb keeps only in-frame clonotypes and omits some of them. V, J and clone size are taken as reported in that table, and D and trimming were inferred from the DNA itself. The table lists about 200,000 clones, over 75% of them singletons, with roughly 2% in the top ten. The sequenced material came from peripheral blood. This clonotype was obtained from a man aged 40-55 years with active or convalescent COVID-19. This sequence joins TRBV9 and TRBJ1-2, with a tentative D call TRBD1 (5 bases). The CDR3 sequence is CASSTGTRLNYGYTF. CDR3 nucleotide sequence: TGTGCCAGCAGCACAGGTACTCGACTTAACTATGGCTACACCTTC.